This T cell receptor beta chain derives from a study of response to subunit inactivated influenza vaccine. Points from the study as a whole: Authors suggested each seasonal influenza vaccination recruits few new T cells.

This clonotype was seen only a few times. Antigen unknown. V lost 5 bases, J lost 6 bases, and 10 bases stayed unmatched. Germline V lookup: CDR1 SGHTA, CDR2 FQGNSA. The CDR3 sequence is 14 residues long. TCRdb fed the RT-PCR reads into MiXCR, producing one record per CDR3 protein. Of around 580,000 distinct CDR3 sequences in the sample, approximately 12% were seen once. The clonotype was recovered from a man in his fifties or sixties who received an inactivated influenza vaccine. V usage is TRBV7-2 and J usage is TRBJ2-7, with TRBD2 matching over 7 bases. The specimen was PBMCs from blood, collected on the day of vaccination. The CDR3 DNA sequence: TGTGCCAGCAGCACTACTAGCGATAAGTTCGAGCAGTACTTC. Its protein product is CASSTTSDKFEQYF.